The 7 T cell receptor beta chains below were found in one sample sequenced in a study of cytomegalovirus exposure and HLA in healthy donors. The PCR contained 60 Vbeta and 13 Jbeta primers. Sequenced by immunoSEQ multiplex PCR; TCRdb stores in-frame clones only, minus some. Of more than 100,000 clones listed, around three fifths are singletons. Sequencing was performed on PBMCs. Every receptor here comes from a woman aged 40-49 years in good health and CMV-seronegative.

A few counts support this clone. The V call is TRBV30, the J call TRBJ1-2; possibly TRBD1 for D (5 bases). V was clipped by 3 bases and J by 7 bases, with 12 bases between them. Per the germline V gene, CDR1 is GTSNPN and CDR2 is SVGIG (reference sequence). CDR3 length equals 12 residues. The CDR3 DNA reads TGTGCCTGGAGCGCAGAAGGGGTTGGCTACACCTTC. Amino acid sequence: CAWSAEGVGYTF.

This clone showed up just once. The gene calls are TRBV4-2 and TRBJ1-4; TRBD1 is a possible D gene (5 bases). V was trimmed by 4 bases and J by 6 bases, leaving 15 bases between them. Germline CDR1 LGHNA, CDR2 YNFKEQ. The CDR3 length is 15 residues. This chain's CDR3 is CASSLQQAPDEKLFF. CDR3 in DNA: TGTGCCAGCAGCCTTCAACAGGCCCCGGATGAAAAACTGTTTTTT.

The J gene is TRBJ2-1, the V gene TRBV7-8, with D possibly matching TRBD1 (5 bases). Germline V lookup: CDR1 SGHVS, CDR2 FQNEAQ. V was shortened by 3 bases and J by 4 bases, with 10 bases between the two germline ends. This CDR3 comprises 14 residues. CDR3 sequence (DNA): TGTGCCAGCAGCTTGGGCAGGGAATACAATGAGCAGTTCTTC. As protein: CASSLGREYNEQFF.

This clone has more than one count but fewer than ten. The V call is TRBV27, the J call TRBJ1-1; D is unclear. V was pared by 2 bases and J by 3 bases, with 7 bases between. Per the germline V gene, CDR1 is MNHEY and CDR2 is SMNVEV (reference sequence). The CDR3 has 13 amino acids. The DNA for the CDR3 is TGTGCCAGCAGTTTACGGGTCTACACTGAAGCTTTCTTT. It translates to CASSLRVYTEAFF.

A few counts support this clone. The V gene is TRBV11-2, the J gene TRBJ1-1; perhaps TRBD1 as D (6 bases). Germline V gene data show CDR1 as SGHAT and CDR2 as FQNNGV. The V and J ends lost 4 bases and 2 bases respectively, with 11 bases between them. This CDR3 comprises 14 residues. DNA for the CDR3: TGTGCCAGCAGCTCGCGCAGGGGAAACACTGAAGCTTTCTTT. Translation: CASSSRRGNTEAFF.

This CDR3 is CAWGTDNEQFF. The CDR3 DNA sequence: TGTGCCTGGGGGACAGACAATGAGCAGTTCTTC. The chain carries TRBV30 and TRBJ2-1, with 7 bases aligning to TRBD1. J was trimmed by 5 bases and V by 5 bases; bases with no gene match: 0. The CDR3 totals 11 residues. The germline V gene encodes CDR1 GTSNPN and CDR2 SVGIG (reference sequence).

V and J are TRBV13 and TRBJ2-5; TRBD1 matches 9 bases. The J call may be in error: the DNA end matches TRBJ2-7 better. CDR1 PRHDT and CDR2 FYEKMQ come from the germline V gene (reference sequence). The CDR3 is made up of 16 amino acids. This chain's CDR3 is CASSLGGTGSSYEQYF. CDR3 sequence (DNA): TGTGCCAGCAGCTTAGGCGGGACAGGGAGCTCCTACGAGCAGTACTTC.